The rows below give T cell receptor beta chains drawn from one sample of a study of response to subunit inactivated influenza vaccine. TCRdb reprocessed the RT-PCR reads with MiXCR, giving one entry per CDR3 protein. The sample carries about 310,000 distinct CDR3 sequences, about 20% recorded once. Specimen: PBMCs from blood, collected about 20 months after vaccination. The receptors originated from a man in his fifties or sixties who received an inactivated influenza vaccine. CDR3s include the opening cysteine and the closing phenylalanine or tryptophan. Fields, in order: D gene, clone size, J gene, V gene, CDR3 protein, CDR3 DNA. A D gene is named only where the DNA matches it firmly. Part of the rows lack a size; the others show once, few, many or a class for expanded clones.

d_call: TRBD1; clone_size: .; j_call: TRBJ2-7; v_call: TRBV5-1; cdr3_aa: CASSLAPNRGRTADYYEQYF; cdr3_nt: TGCGCCAGCAGCTTGGCCCCCAACAGGGGGCGGACTGCCGACTACTACGAGCAGTACTTC
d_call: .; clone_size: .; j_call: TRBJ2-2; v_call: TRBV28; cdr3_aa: CASSLVTLNTGELFF; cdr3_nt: TGTGCCAGCAGTTTGGTGACACTGAACACCGGGGAGCTGTTTTTT
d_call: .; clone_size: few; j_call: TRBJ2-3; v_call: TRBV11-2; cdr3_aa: CASSSWGPSTDTQYF; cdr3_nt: TGTGCCAGCAGCTCATGGGGACCCAGCACAGATACGCAGTATTTT
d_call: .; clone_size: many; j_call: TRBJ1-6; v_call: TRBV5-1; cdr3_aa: CASSLDSPQSSNSPLHF; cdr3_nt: TGCGCCAGCAGCTTGGACAGCCCGCAATCCTCTAATTCACCCCTCCACTTT
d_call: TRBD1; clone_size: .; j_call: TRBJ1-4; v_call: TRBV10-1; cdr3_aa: CASTPGTAAEKLFF; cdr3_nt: TGCGCCAGCACCCCCGGGACAGCGGCAGAAAAACTGTTTTTT
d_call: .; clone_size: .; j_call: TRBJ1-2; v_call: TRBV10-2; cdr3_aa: CASNPTALYGYTF; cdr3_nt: TGCGCCAGCAATCCTACAGCGCTCTATGGCTACACCTTC
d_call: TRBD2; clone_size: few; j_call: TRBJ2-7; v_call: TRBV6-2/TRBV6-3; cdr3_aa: CAANPARTSGYEQYF; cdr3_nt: TGTGCCGCGAATCCGGCCAGGACTAGCGGCTACGAGCAGTACTTC
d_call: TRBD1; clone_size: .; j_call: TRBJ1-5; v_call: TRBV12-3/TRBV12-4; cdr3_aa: CASVGDSLNQPQHF; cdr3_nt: TGTGCCAGCGTCGGGGACAGCCTTAATCAGCCCCAGCATTTT
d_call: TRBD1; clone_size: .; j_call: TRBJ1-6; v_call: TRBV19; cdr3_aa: CASTGTGVINSPLHF; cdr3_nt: TGTGCCAGTACCGGGACAGGGGTTATTAATTCACCCCTCCACTTT
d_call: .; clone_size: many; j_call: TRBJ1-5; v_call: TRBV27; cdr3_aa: CASSLGQASNQPQHF; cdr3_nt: TGTGCCAGCAGTTTAGGGCAGGCTAGCAATCAGCCCCAGCATTTT
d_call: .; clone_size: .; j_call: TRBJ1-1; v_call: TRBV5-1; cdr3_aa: CASSLGEMNTEAFF; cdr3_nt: TGCGCCAGCAGCTTGGGGGAAATGAACACTGAAGCTTTCTTT
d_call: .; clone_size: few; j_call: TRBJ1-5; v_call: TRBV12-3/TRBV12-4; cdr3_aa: CASSLWGGNQPQHF; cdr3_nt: TGTGCCAGCAGTTTGTGGGGCGGCAATCAGCCCCAGCATTTT
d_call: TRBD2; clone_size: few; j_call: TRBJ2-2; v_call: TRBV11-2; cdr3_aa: CASSHTSGSGAGELFF; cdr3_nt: TGTGCCAGCAGCCATACTAGCGGGAGTGGTGCCGGGGAGCTGTTTTTT
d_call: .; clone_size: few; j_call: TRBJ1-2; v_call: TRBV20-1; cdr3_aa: CSASTHSLGGNGYTF; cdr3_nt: TGCAGTGCTAGCACTCACTCCCTCGGGGGAAATGGCTACACCTTC
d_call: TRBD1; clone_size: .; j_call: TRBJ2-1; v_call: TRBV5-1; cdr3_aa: CASSLATGSNEQFF; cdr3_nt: TGCGCCAGCAGCTTGGCGACAGGGAGCAATGAGCAGTTCTTC
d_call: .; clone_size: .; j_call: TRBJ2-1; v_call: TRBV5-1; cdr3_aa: CASSSLEGRNEQFF; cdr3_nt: TGCGCCAGCAGCTCCTTGGAGGGGCGCAATGAGCAGTTCTTC
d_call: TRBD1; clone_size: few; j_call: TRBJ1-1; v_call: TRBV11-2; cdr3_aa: CASSLDRLTGEAFF; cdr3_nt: TGTGCCAGCAGCTTAGATAGGCTGACAGGGGAAGCTTTCTTT
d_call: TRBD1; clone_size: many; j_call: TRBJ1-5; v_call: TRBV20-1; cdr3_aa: CSAKQGNQPQHF; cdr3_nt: TGCAGTGCCAAACAGGGGAATCAGCCCCAGCATTTT
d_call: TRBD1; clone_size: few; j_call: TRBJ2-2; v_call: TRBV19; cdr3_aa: CATRKDRASVQNTGELFF; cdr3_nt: TGTGCCACCCGAAAGGACAGGGCCTCGGTTCAGAACACCGGGGAGCTGTTTTTT
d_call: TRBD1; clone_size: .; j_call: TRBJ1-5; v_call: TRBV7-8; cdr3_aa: CASSSYRTGELQPQHF; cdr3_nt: TGTGCCAGCAGCTCATATAGGACAGGGGAGCTTCAGCCCCAGCATTTT
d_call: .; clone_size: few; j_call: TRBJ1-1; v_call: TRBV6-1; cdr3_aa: CASTPGGGFEAFF; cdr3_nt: TGTGCCAGCACCCCCGGTGGTGGCTTCGAAGCTTTCTTT
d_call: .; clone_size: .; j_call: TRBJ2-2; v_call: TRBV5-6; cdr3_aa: CASSLVSGLNTGELFF; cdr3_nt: TGTGCCAGCAGCTTGGTATCGGGTCTTAACACCGGGGAGCTGTTTTTT
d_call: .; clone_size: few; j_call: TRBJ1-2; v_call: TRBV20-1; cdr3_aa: CSALGVSYGYTF; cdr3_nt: TGCAGTGCTCTCGGTGTTTCCTATGGCTACACCTTC
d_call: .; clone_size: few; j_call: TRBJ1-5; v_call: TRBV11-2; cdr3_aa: CASSLGFVSAGRLDQPQHF; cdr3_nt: TGTGCCAGCAGCTTAGGATTTGTCTCGGCAGGTCGGTTAGATCAGCCCCAGCATTTT
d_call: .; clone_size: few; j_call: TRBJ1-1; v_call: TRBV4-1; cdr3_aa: CASSQPKRRALNTEAFF; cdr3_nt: TGCGCCAGCAGCCAGCCTAAGCGCCGGGCGCTTAACACTGAAGCTTTCTTT
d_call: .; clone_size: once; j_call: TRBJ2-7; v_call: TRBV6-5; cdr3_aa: CASSYAANYEQYF; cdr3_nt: TGTGCCAGCAGTTACGCGGCCAACTACGAGCAGTACTTC
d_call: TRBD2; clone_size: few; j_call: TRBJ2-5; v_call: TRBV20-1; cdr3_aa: CSARGRTSGDWYQETQYF; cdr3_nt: TGCAGTGCTAGAGGACGAACTAGCGGAGATTGGTACCAAGAGACCCAGTACTTC
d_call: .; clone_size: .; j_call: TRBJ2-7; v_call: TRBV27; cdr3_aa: CASGQWFSEQYF; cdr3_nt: TGTGCCAGCGGACAGTGGTTCTCCGAGCAGTACTTC
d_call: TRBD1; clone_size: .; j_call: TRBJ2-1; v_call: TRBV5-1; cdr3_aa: CASSSGQSEQFF; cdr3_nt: TGCGCCAGCAGCTCGGGACAGTCTGAGCAGTTCTTC
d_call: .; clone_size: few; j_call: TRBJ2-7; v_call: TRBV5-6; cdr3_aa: CASSLGRAAYEQYF; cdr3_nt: TGTGCCAGCAGCTTGGGGCGGGCCGCCTACGAGCAGTACTTC